This T cell receptor beta chain was documented in a study of CD4 and CD8 cells across lung adenocarcinoma regions (dated by TCRdb to 2016 to 2019). With regard to the full study: Intratumor heterogeneity of the T cell receptor repertoire was examined by comparing tumor centers with tumor margins.

Receptor amplification or capture employed PCR. Sequencing used a HiSeq X Ten. TCRdb reworked the public reads: Q25 trimming with fastp, MiXCR clone assembly, productive beta chains retained. Rows are unified per CDR3 protein, each entry keeping the most common DNA and genes. This sample gives approximately 3,500 distinct CDR3 sequences in total; around two thirds of them show up just once. About 15% of the sample rests with the top ten. On this clonotype itself: The antigen it binds to is not known. Per-nucleotide qualities are absent, and no much larger clonotype sits a single base away.

Counted from cysteine to phenylalanine, this CDR3 has 14 amino acids. Solely the CDR3 DNA is kept, with 42 bases framed from the first base. From the germline V gene, CDR1 is MNHNS and CDR2 is SASEGT. The germline ends are 13 bases apart after V is trimmed by 2 bases and J by 9 bases. Donors were patients with localized lung adenocarcinoma, a subtype of non-small cell lung cancer. The margins of localized lung adenocarcinomas were where the samples came from. For TCR repertoire analysis, CD4+ T cells from tumor tissue were profiled apart from CD8+ T cells. The source of this sequence is a male donor with lung adenocarcinoma. The CD4 and CD8 labels of this study may be unreliable. The chain is encoded by TRBV6-1 joined to TRBJ2-2, with a tentative D gene TRBD2 over 6 matching bases. The sequencing input was CD4+ T cells from the margin of a lung tumor. Reading the label with the study, this specimen's cell subset or site is: tumor margin region. The CDR3 protein sequence reads: CASSESTGVRELFF. At the DNA level, the sequence is TGTGCCAGCAGTGAATCTACGGGAGTCCGGGAGCTGTTTTTT.